These 26 T cell receptor beta chains were all obtained from the same sample, sequenced in a study of blood T cells in healthy people across ages. A second 7 to 11 cycle PCR used barcoded and J-beta primers. TCRdb reprocessed the 5' RACE reads with MiXCR, giving one entry per CDR3 protein. The sample consists of 1.4 million or so distinct CDR3 sequences, approximately 42% of them appearing once. The sample was blood. The source is a woman younger than 30 in good health.

As for this clonotype: Relative to the germline gene, one junction end is altered; a read error may explain this. The genes are TRBV10-3 and TRBJ1-1, with D maybe TRBD1 (5 bases). The germline gives CDR1 ENHRY, CDR2 SYGVKD. This CDR3 contains 14 residues. The CDR3 sequence: CAISELGRNTKAFF. CDR3 in DNA: TGTGCCATCAGTGAGTTGGGACGGAACACTAAAGCTTTCTTT.

The CDR3 loop reads CASSIDASGSSYEQYF. Written as DNA, the CDR3 is TGTGCCAGTAGTATAGATGCCTCAGGGAGCTCCTACGAGCAGTACTTC. This chain connects TRBV19 to TRBJ2-7; TRBD1 or TRBD2 may be the D gene (5 bases each). Between the trimmed V and J ends, which lost 0 bases and 0 bases, there was a span of 12 bases. The CDR3 covers 16 residues. Per germline, CDR1 LNHDA and CDR2 SQIVND (reference sequence).

The chain has TRBV7-9 and TRBJ2-7; D tentatively fits TRBD1 or TRBD2 (5 bases each). CDR1 is SEHNR and CDR2 is FQNEAQ in the germline V gene (reference sequence). This CDR3 is 13 amino acids long. Between the trimmed V and J ends, which lost 3 bases and 10 bases, there was a span of 16 bases. CDR3 sequence: CASSLSRGEIQYF. The CDR3 nucleotides are TGTGCCAGCAGCTTGTCAAGGGGAGAGATCCAGTACTTC.

The V and J genes are TRBV4-2 and TRBJ2-5, with unresolved D. The CDR3 is made up of 14 amino acids. Looked up from germline, CDR1 is LGHNA and CDR2 is YNFKEQ. Trimming stripped 0 bases from V and 9 bases from J, with 14 bases between. The CDR3 DNA follows: TGTGCCAGCAGCCAAGACGGCCCGAATACGGCCCAGTACTTC. Protein product: CASSQDGPNTAQYF.

This clonotype was counted a few times. The genes are TRBV12-3 or TRBV12-4 and TRBJ2-7, with D uncertain. The CDR3 runs 14 residues. V lost 5 bases and J 0 bases, leaving 11 bases between the germline ends. In nucleotides, the CDR3 is TGTGCCAGCAGTCCGGACGGATACTCCTACGAGCAGTACTTC. Protein sequence: CASSPDGYSYEQYF.

This clonotype has a handful of counts. The chain couples TRBV4-1 to TRBJ2-1, with D unresolved. CDR1 and CDR2 (germline): MGHRA, YSYEKL. This CDR3 spans 15 amino acids. Deletions cut 0 bases from V and 5 bases from J, with 11 bases between. CDR3 sequence: CASSQDMPGHNEQFF. DNA for the CDR3: TGCGCCAGCAGCCAAGATATGCCAGGACACAATGAGCAGTTCTTC.

This clonotype showed up just once. A much larger clone is a single base away; this may be a read error. This chain joins TRBV5-1 and TRBJ2-1; D remains ambiguous. Trimming took off 4 bases at V and 8 bases at J, with 16 bases between the two ends. The CDR3 spans 14 residues. Looked up from germline, CDR1 is SGHRS and CDR2 is YFSETQ. CDR3 sequence: CASSVQIPTDEQFF. DNA of the CDR3: TGCGCCAGCAGCGTCCAAATACCTACCGATGAGCAGTTCTTC. Full variable domain (rest looked up from reference TRBV5-1 and TRBJ2-1): KAGVTQTPRYLIKTRGQQVTLSCSPISGHRSVSWYQQTPGQGLQFLFEYFSETQRNKGNFPGRFSGRQFSNSRSEMNVSTLELGDSALYLCASSVQIPTDEQFFGPGTRLTVL.

There are a few counts of this clonotype. The chain couples TRBV4-3 to TRBJ1-6; no clear D. Per germline, CDR1 LGHNA and CDR2 YSLEER. Trimming left V 1 base short and J 3 bases short, with 10 bases between. This CDR3 is 16 amino acids long. CDR3 sequence: CASSQGRSNYNSPLHF. CDR3 bases: TGCGCCAGCAGCCAAGGCCGGAGCAACTATAATTCACCCCTCCACTTT.

V and J are TRBV5-4 and TRBJ2-3; TRBD2 agrees at 10 bases. J was trimmed by 5 bases and V by 4 bases; bases with no gene match: 4. CDR1 is SGHNT and CDR2 is YYREEE in the germline V gene (reference sequence). This CDR3 has 14 amino acids. The CDR3 nucleotides read TGTGCCAGCAGCCTCTGGACTAGCGGAGATACGCAGTATTTT. Protein sequence: CASSLWTSGDTQYF.

The V call is TRBV29-1, the J call TRBJ2-5; D is perhaps TRBD1 or TRBD2 (5 bases each). The CDR3 consists of 17 residues. Trimming stripped 0 bases from V and 5 bases from J, with 22 bases between. Germline V gives CDR1 SQVTM, CDR2 ANQGSEA. The CDR3 sequence is CSVEDMAGRGFWETQYF. The CDR3 DNA is TGCAGCGTTGAAGATATGGCAGGGAGAGGTTTTTGGGAGACCCAGTACTTC.

The V and J genes are TRBV29-1 and TRBJ2-1; weak D call: TRBD2 (6 bases). Germline V gene data show CDR1 as SQVTM and CDR2 as ANQGSEA. This CDR3 region has 16 residues. Trimming pared 6 bases from V and 6 bases from J, leaving 24 bases between. This CDR3 is CSVHPNGGRSGNEQFF. As DNA, the CDR3 is TGCAGCGTCCACCCCAACGGGGGACGATCGGGCAATGAGCAGTTCTTC.

This chain uses TRBV15 with TRBJ1-2; 7 bases are shared with TRBD1. The CDR3 is made up of 17 amino acids. Looked up from germline, CDR1 is LNHNV and CDR2 is YYDKDF (reference sequence). V was pared by 3 bases and J by 1 base, with 11 bases of the junction left unmatched. The CDR3 bases are TGTGCCACCAGCAGTGATTTCGGGACAGACCTTAACTATGGCTACACCTTC. Translation: CATSSDFGTDLNYGYTF.

This chain links TRBV20-1 with TRBJ1-6; D is possibly TRBD1 (5 bases). The CDR3 covers 13 residues. The germline CDR1 and CDR2 sequences are DFQATT and SNEGSKA (reference sequence). Between the trimmed V and J ends, which lost 7 bases and 10 bases, there was a span of 17 bases. The CDR3 protein is CSGSGGDRSPLHF. For the CDR3, the DNA is TGCAGTGGATCGGGGGGAGATAGGTCACCCCTCCACTTT.

This clonotype came up a few times. The CDR3: CASGDGNTQYF. As DNA, the CDR3 is TGTGCCAGCGGAGACGGGAATACGCAGTATTTT. The chain uses TRBV25-1 and TRBJ2-3; the D gene is possibly TRBD2 (5 bases). The CDR3 has 11 residues. The V end was cut by 8 bases, the J end by 7 bases, with 10 bases between. Germline lookup yields CDR1 MGHDK and CDR2 SYGVNS. The variable domain in full, with the rest retrieved from reference TRBV25-1 and TRBJ2-3, is EADIYQTPRYLVIGTGKKITLECSQTMGHDKMYWYQQDPGMELHLIHYSYGVNSTEKGDLSSESTVSRIRTEHFPLTLESARPSHTSQYLCASGDGNTQYFGPGTRLTVL.

The chain links TRBV6-2 or TRBV6-3 to TRBJ1-2, with 10 bases matching TRBD1. V was pared by 9 bases and J by 2 bases, with 6 bases of the junction left unmatched. The V gene's germline CDR1 is MNHEY and CDR2 SVGEGT. This CDR3 comprises 14 residues. This CDR3 reads CASIRDRGNYGYTF. In nucleotides, the CDR3 is TGTGCCAGTATTCGGGACAGGGGAAACTATGGCTACACCTTC.

The V gene is TRBV11-2, the J gene TRBJ2-1; unclear D gene. The CDR3 is made up of 12 amino acids. The ends were cut back, 2 bases at V and 6 bases at J, with 5 bases in the middle. Germline CDR1 reads SGHAT; CDR2 reads FQNNGV. The CDR3 DNA sequence: TGTGCCAGCAGCTTACTGACCAATGAGCAGTTCTTC. Translated, it gives CASSLLTNEQFF.

J is TRBJ2-1 and V is TRBV29-1, with D maybe TRBD1 (5 bases). The last part of the DNA fits TRBJ2-7 better; the J call may be wrong. Germline CDR1 SQVTM, CDR2 ANQGSEA. The CDR3 has 15 amino acids. The CDR3, as DNA: TGCAGCGTTGAAGATTACAGGTCGTCCTACAATGAGCAGTACTTC. Amino acid sequence: CSVEDYRSSYNEQYF.

This clonotype was seen a handful of times. The rearrangement links TRBV20-1 to TRBJ2-5; 8 positions agree with TRBD2. Germline V CDR1 and CDR2: DFQATT, SNEGSKA (reference sequence). The CDR3 is 17 amino acids. V was clipped by 0 bases and J by 4 bases; unmatched bases: 13. The CDR3 DNA follows: TGCAGTGCTAGAGATCGAAGGCTAGCGGGTTCAGGAGAGACCCAGTACTTC. It encodes CSARDRRLAGSGETQYF.

This clonotype was seen a few times. The rearrangement links TRBV7-2 to TRBJ2-3; no clear D. The V end was cut by 2 bases, the J end by 5 bases, with 8 bases between. The CDR3 spans 13 residues. Germline CDR1 and CDR2: SGHTA and FQGNSA. This CDR3 reads CASSLFPEDTQYF. DNA for the CDR3: TGTGCCAGCAGCTTATTCCCTGAAGATACGCAGTATTTT.

J is TRBJ1-2 and V is TRBV2, with no clear D. Trimming removed 5 bases at V and 5 bases at J, with 15 bases between. In germline, CDR1 is SNHLY, CDR2 FYNNEI. The CDR3 has 14 residues. The CDR3, as DNA: TGTGCCAGCAGTCGTAACCGAGATACTTATGGCTACACCTTC. The encoded protein is CASSRNRDTYGYTF.

With respect to this clonotype: A much more abundant neighbour one base away suggests this may be a read error. The CDR3 bases are TGTGCCAGCAGTTACGATTTTACCGAGCAGTTCTTC. This gives the protein CASSYDFTEQFF. The chain links TRBV6-5 to TRBJ2-1; no reliable D call. The V and J ends lost 2 bases and 10 bases respectively, with 9 bases between them. The CDR3 extends over 12 amino acids. The germline CDR1 and CDR2 sequences are MNHEY and SVGAGI.

The chain is built from TRBV5-6 and TRBJ1-1; a weak D match, TRBD1 (6 bases). Trimming took 7 bases from V and 2 from J, leaving 21 bases between them. Germline V gene data show CDR1 as SGHDT and CDR2 as YYEEEE. The CDR3 spans 16 residues. The chain's CDR3 is CASGSGIRGDNTEAFF. CDR3 DNA: TGTGCCAGCGGCTCAGGGATAAGGGGGGACAACACTGAAGCTTTCTTT.

The chain links TRBV6-5 to TRBJ2-1; 7 nucleotides agree with TRBD2. The CDR3 contains 16 residues. V gave up 7 bases and J gave up 7 bases; unmatched junction bases: 16. The V gene's germline CDR1 is MNHEY and CDR2 SVGAGI. CDR3 sequence: CASTPGGTPRGNEQFF. The CDR3 DNA reads TGTGCCAGCACCCCCGGGGGGACTCCCCGAGGGAATGAGCAGTTCTTC.

The chain joins TRBV7-3 to TRBJ2-3; D remains unclear. The CDR3 has 14 amino acids. In germline, CDR1 is SGHTA, CDR2 FQGTGA. Deletions cut 1 base from V and 3 bases from J, with 8 bases between. In DNA, the CDR3 is TGTGCCAGCAGCTTAATGGTTGGGACAGATACGCAGTATTTT. This encodes CASSLMVGTDTQYF.

V and J are TRBV3-1 and TRBJ1-3; 9 bases line up with TRBD1. Germline CDR1 and CDR2: LGHDT and YNNKEL (reference sequence). With V trimmed by 3 bases and J by 4 bases, 4 bases remained unmatched. CDR3 length equals 15 residues. The CDR3 bases are TGTGCCAGCAGCCAGGGACAGGGCCGCGGAAACACCATATATTTT. It translates to CASSQGQGRGNTIYF.

The V gene is TRBV12-3 or TRBV12-4, the J gene TRBJ1-4, with D possibly being TRBD1 (5 bases). Trimming removed 3 bases from V and 0 bases from J, with 14 bases in between. The CDR3 sequence is 17 residues long. CDR3 nucleotides: TGTGCCAGCAGTTTTGAGGAGACAGTTGCAACTAATGAAAAACTGTTTTTT. Protein sequence: CASSFEETVATNEKLFF.